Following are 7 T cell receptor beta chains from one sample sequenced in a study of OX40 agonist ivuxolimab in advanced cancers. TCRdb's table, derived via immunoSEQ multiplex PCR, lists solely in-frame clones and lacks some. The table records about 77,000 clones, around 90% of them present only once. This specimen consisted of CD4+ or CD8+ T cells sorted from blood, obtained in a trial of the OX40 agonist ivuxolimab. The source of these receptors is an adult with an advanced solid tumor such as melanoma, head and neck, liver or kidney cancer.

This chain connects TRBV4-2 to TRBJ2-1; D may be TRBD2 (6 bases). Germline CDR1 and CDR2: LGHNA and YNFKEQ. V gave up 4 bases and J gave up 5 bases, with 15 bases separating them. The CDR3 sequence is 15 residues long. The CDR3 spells CASSPWASDNNEQFF. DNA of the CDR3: TGTGCCAGCAGCCCTTGGGCTAGCGACAACAATGAGCAGTTCTTC.

Here the CDR3 reads CASSWGQNQPQHF. CDR3 nucleotide sequence: TGTGCCAGCAGCTGGGGACAGAATCAGCCCCAGCATTTT. This chain joins TRBV7-8 and TRBJ1-5; 7 nucleotides align to TRBD1. The CDR3 contains 13 residues. With 4 bases clipped from V and 4 bases from J, the junction kept 1 base outside the gene matches. The germline CDR1 and CDR2 sequences are SGHVS and FQNEAQ.

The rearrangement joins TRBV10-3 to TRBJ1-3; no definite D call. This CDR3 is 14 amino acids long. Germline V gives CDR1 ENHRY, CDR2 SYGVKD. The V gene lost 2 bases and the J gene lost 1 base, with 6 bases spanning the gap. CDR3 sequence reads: CAISEAGSGNTIYF. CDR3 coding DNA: TGTGCCATCAGTGAGGCGGGTTCTGGAAACACCATATATTTT.

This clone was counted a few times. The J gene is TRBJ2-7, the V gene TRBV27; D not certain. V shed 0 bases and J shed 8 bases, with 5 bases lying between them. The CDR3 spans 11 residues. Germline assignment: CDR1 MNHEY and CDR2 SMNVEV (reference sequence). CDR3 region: CASSLSGQQYF. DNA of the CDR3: TGTGCCAGCAGTTTATCGGGCCAGCAGTACTTC.

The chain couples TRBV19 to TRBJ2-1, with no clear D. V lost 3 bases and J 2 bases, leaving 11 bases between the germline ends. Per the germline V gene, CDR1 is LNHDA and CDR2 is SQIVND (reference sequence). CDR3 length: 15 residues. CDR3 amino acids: CASSIAAKPYNEQFF. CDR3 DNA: TGTGCCAGTAGTATTGCGGCCAAACCCTACAATGAGCAGTTCTTC.

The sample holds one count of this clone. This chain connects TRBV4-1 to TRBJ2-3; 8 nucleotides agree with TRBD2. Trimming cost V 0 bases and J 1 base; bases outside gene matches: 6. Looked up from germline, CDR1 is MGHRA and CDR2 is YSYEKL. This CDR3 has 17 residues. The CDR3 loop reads CASSQDPRGGGTDTQYF. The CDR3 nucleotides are TGCGCCAGCAGCCAAGACCCCCGGGGGGGAGGCACAGATACGCAGTATTTT.

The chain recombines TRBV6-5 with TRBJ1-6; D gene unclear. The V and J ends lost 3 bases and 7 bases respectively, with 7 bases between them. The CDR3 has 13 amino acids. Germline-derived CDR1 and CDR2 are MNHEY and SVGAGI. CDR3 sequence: CASSYIENSPLHF. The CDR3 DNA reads TGTGCCAGCAGTTATATCGAGAATTCACCCCTCCACTTT.